These 30 T cell receptor beta chains were all obtained from the same sample, sequenced in a study of PD-1 blockade in classical Hodgkin lymphoma. All patients experienced relapse after autologous stem cell transplantation, and brentuximab vedotin exposure was variable. Negative selection with magnets was how CD8+ T cells were isolated from the thawed PBMCs. Using immunoSEQ multiplex PCR, the repertoire was profiled, and TCRdb retains in-frame clones only, with some absent. The profile covers 25,000 to 30,000 clones, with approximately 86% appearing a single time and 6.7% taken by the ten largest. The specimen comprised CD8+ T cells from blood, sampled at baseline. The receptors shown here come from a human donor with classical Hodgkin lymphoma.

This rearrangement joins TRBV9 to TRBJ1-1; D is unclear. The CDR3 has 13 amino acids. Trimming took off 4 bases at V and 8 bases at J, with 15 bases between the two ends. Germline-derived CDR1 and CDR2 are SGDLS and YYNGEE. The CDR3 DNA is TGTGCCAGCAGCTACAAATCTCTCGGCGAAGCTTTCTTT. As protein: CASSYKSLGEAFF.

V is TRBV28 and J is TRBJ2-1, with TRBD2 identical over 7 bases. The CDR3 runs to 17 residues. Germline-derived CDR1 and CDR2 are MDHEN and SYDVKM. With V trimmed by 1 base and J by 9 bases, 15 bases remained unmatched. The CDR3 protein is CASSLYGGDSGRAEQFF. The DNA of the CDR3 is TGTGCCAGCAGTTTATATGGGGGGGACTCAGGACGGGCTGAGCAGTTCTTC.

CDR3 protein: CASSLAFFGVNEQFF. The CDR3, as DNA: TGTGCCAGCAGCTTGGCCTTTTTTGGAGTCAATGAGCAGTTCTTC. V gene TRBV5-6 combines with J gene TRBJ2-1, with no clear D. This CDR3 contains 15 residues. Trimming left V 0 bases short and J 6 bases short, with 13 bases between. CDR1 is SGHDT, CDR2 YYEEEE, per germline. Complete variable domain (other parts from reference TRBV5-6 and TRBJ2-1): DAGVTQSPTHLIKTRGQQVTLRCSPKSGHDTVSWYQQALGQGPQFIFQYYEEEERQRGNFPDRFSGHQFPNYSSELNVNALLLGDSALYLCASSLAFFGVNEQFFGPGTRLTVL.

The rearrangement joins TRBV28 to TRBJ2-3, with TRBD1 matching over 7 bases. CDR1 is MDHEN, CDR2 SYDVKM, per germline. V lost 5 bases to trimming and J lost 2 bases; unmatched junction nucleotides: 7. This CDR3 spans 15 amino acids. The CDR3 region has the DNA TGTGCCAGCAGTCGAGGACAGGCTATCACAGATACGCAGTATTTT. Encoded protein: CASSRGQAITDTQYF. Full variable domain (outside the CDR3, taken from reference TRBV28 and TRBJ2-3): DVKVTQSSRYLVKRTGEKVFLECVQDMDHENMFWYRQDPGLGLRLIYFSYDVKMKEKGDIPEGYSVSREKKERFSLILESASTNQTSMYLCASSRGQAITDTQYFGPGTRLTVL.

The CDR3 DNA sequence: TGCGCCAGCAACAGGGGGCGCGAGCAGTACTTC. Amino acids: CASNRGREQYF. The gene calls are TRBV5-1 and TRBJ2-7; the match to TRBD1 covers 9 bases. Germline V gene lookup returns CDR1 SGHRS and CDR2 YFSETQ. The trim removed 6 bases at V and 6 bases at J, leaving 1 base unmatched. The CDR3 covers 11 residues.

The rearrangement joins TRBV18 to TRBJ2-2; unclear D gene. The germline V gene encodes CDR1 KGHSH and CDR2 LQKENI. Trimming left V 2 bases short and J 0 bases short, with 13 bases between. This CDR3 spans 17 amino acids. CDR3 loop: CASSPTGRATNTGELFF. For the CDR3, the DNA is TGTGCCAGCTCACCAACCGGTAGGGCCACGAACACCGGGGAGCTGTTTTTT.

Comments on this clone: The same CDR3 can be traced to other DNA sequences in this sample. V usage is TRBV27 and J usage is TRBJ2-7, with 9 bases that match TRBD1. The CDR3 length is 13 residues. J gave up 4 bases and V 5 bases, and 3 bases lay outside the gene matches. CDR1 is MNHEY and CDR2 is SMNVEV in the germline V gene (reference sequence). CDR3 loop: CASSPGQGYEQYF. DNA for the CDR3: TGTGCCAGCAGTCCAGGACAGGGGTACGAGCAGTACTTC.

The chain is built from TRBV4-1 and TRBJ1-1; 10 bases fit TRBD1. The CDR3 totals 14 residues. Germline assignment: CDR1 MGHRA and CDR2 YSYEKL. Losses at the gene ends were 3 bases for V and 8 bases for J; bases not matched to a gene: 6. The CDR3 sequence: CASSQDRGRGEAFF. In DNA, the CDR3 is TGCGCCAGCAGCCAGGACAGGGGGAGGGGGGAAGCTTTCTTT.

The gene calls are TRBV19 and TRBJ2-5, with 7 bases identical to TRBD1. This CDR3 is built from 15 residues. The germline V gene has CDR1 LNHDA and CDR2 SQIVND (reference sequence). With V trimmed by 3 bases and J by 5 bases, 9 bases remained unmatched. CDR3 nucleotides: TGTGCCAGTAGTATTTGGGACAGTAACACGGAGACCCAGTACTTC. Its translation is CASSIWDSNTETQYF.

This clone appeared a few times. This chain joins TRBV28 and TRBJ2-1; TRBD2 agrees at 8 bases. V shed 2 bases, J shed 9 bases, and the junction held 12 bases outside the gene matches. The CDR3 has 16 residues. Germline V gene sequence: CDR1 MDHEN, CDR2 SYDVKM. The CDR3 here is CASSLIFSGNEAEQFF. CDR3 nucleotides: TGTGCCAGCAGTTTAATTTTTAGCGGGAATGAGGCTGAGCAGTTCTTC. Filled out from reference TRBV28 and TRBJ2-1, the complete variable domain reads DVKVTQSSRYLVKRTGEKVFLECVQDMDHENMFWYRQDPGLGLRLIYFSYDVKMKEKGDIPEGYSVSREKKERFSLILESASTNQTSMYLCASSLIFSGNEAEQFFGPGTRLTVL.

The V gene is TRBV7-2, the J gene TRBJ2-2, with 13 positions matching TRBD2. Germline V CDR1 and CDR2: SGHTA, FQGNSA. CDR3 length: 17 amino acids. V dropped 6 bases and J dropped 2; count of bases not matched to a gene: 6. CDR3 sequence: CASRNTSGRGNTGELFF. CDR3 nucleotide sequence: TGTGCCAGCAGAAATACTAGCGGGAGGGGTAACACCGGGGAGCTGTTTTTT.

The V call is TRBV4-1, the J call TRBJ2-7; 9 bases align to TRBD1. After removal of 0 bases from V and 6 bases from J, the junction contained 24 bases not matched to a gene. Germline CDR1 reads MGHRA; CDR2 reads YSYEKL. This CDR3 spans 21 amino acids. The CDR3 DNA follows: TGCGCCAGCAGCCAAGAAGAGCTCCCGGGACAGGGAGCGGTAGCTAGCCCCGAGCAGTACTTC. Translating gives CASSQEELPGQGAVASPEQYF.

This clone was recorded only once. The J gene is TRBJ2-1, the V gene TRBV7-6; D possibly corresponds to TRBD2 (6 bases). CDR1 and CDR2 (germline): SGHVS, FNYEAQ. V gave up 3 bases and J gave up 0 bases, with 12 bases separating them. CDR3 length: 16 amino acids. The CDR3 spells CASSLLAYSSYNEQFF. The CDR3 DNA reads as TGTGCCAGCAGCTTGCTAGCGTACAGCTCCTACAATGAGCAGTTCTTC.

The gene calls are TRBV7-9 and TRBJ2-7; 7 nucleotides match TRBD1. The V and J ends lost 2 bases and 6 bases, in that order; junction bases with no gene match: 1. Germline lookup yields CDR1 SEHNR and CDR2 FQNEAQ (reference sequence). This CDR3 comprises 12 residues. The CDR3 is CASSLTGVEQYF. The CDR3 bases are TGTGCCAGCAGCTTAACAGGGGTCGAGCAGTACTTC.

The genes are TRBV7-9 and TRBJ2-2; 11 bases agree with TRBD1. Germline V gene data show CDR1 as SEHNR and CDR2 as FQNEAQ (reference sequence). This CDR3 comprises 17 residues. Losses at the gene ends were 0 bases for V and 6 bases for J; bases not matched to a gene: 6. The CDR3 spells CASSLARGQGAPGELFF. The CDR3 bases are TGTGCCAGCAGCTTAGCCCGCGGACAGGGGGCTCCCGGGGAGCTGTTTTTT.

The chain is built from TRBV27 and TRBJ2-5; tentative D call: TRBD1 (5 bases). Trimming left V 9 bases short and J 2 bases short, with 22 bases between. The CDR3 spans 16 residues. CDR1 is MNHEY, CDR2 SMNVEV, per germline (reference sequence). The CDR3 loop reads CASKLRGGREQETQYF. The DNA of the CDR3 is TGTGCCAGTAAACTAAGGGGCGGCAGGGAACAAGAGACCCAGTACTTC.

Relative to its sample, this clone is medium-sized (0.01 to 0.1%). The V call is TRBV19, the J call TRBJ1-1; D gene uncertain. CDR1 is LNHDA, CDR2 SQIVND, per germline (reference sequence). This CDR3 is built from 13 residues. The V end was cut by 3 bases, the J end by 4 bases, with 9 bases between. The DNA of the CDR3 is TGTGCCAGTAGTATTGGAGGGCTCACTGAAGCTTTCTTT. Translation: CASSIGGLTEAFF.

The rearrangement joins TRBV7-8 to TRBJ2-7; D is perhaps TRBD2 (5 bases). The CDR3 is made up of 16 amino acids. Trimming left V 3 bases short and J 3 bases short, with 18 bases between. Germline values: CDR1 SGHVS, CDR2 FQNEAQ. CDR3 protein: CASSFSAGGSGYEQYF. The CDR3 coding sequence is TGTGCCAGCAGCTTTAGTGCGGGCGGCAGTGGCTACGAGCAGTACTTC. Combining the CDR3 with reference TRBV7-8 and TRBJ2-7 gives the whole variable domain GAGVSQSPRYKVAKRGQDVALRCDPISGHVSLFWYQQALGQGPEFLTYFQNEAQLDKSGLPSDRFFAERPEGSVSTLKIQRTQQEDSAVYLCASSFSAGGSGYEQYFGPGTRLTVT.

The chain employs TRBV14 and TRBJ1-3; no clear D gene. CDR3 length: 15 residues. V dropped 1 base and J dropped 9 bases, with 16 bases sitting between them. CDR1 is SGHDN, CDR2 FVKESK, per germline. The CDR3 bases are TGTGCCAGCAGCCAAGCAAGGTCCTCAGTGGTCACCATATATTTT. This sequence encodes CASSQARSSVVTIYF.

The J gene is TRBJ2-5, the V gene TRBV27; D may be TRBD1 (7 bases). From germline, CDR1 is MNHEY and CDR2 SMNVEV (reference sequence). V dropped 5 bases and J dropped 3 bases, with 16 bases sitting between them. The CDR3 loop spans 15 amino acids. CDR3 nucleotide sequence: TGTGCCAGCAGTACCCTAGACAGGGAGGAAGAGACCCAGTACTTC. Its translation: CASSTLDREEETQYF.

CDR3 residues: CATQSWDSRETQYF. The CDR3 bases are TGTGCCACCCAGTCCTGGGACAGTCGGGAGACCCAGTACTTC. V and J are TRBV19 and TRBJ2-5, with 7 bases identical to TRBD1. Germline V gives CDR1 LNHDA, CDR2 SQIVND (reference sequence). This CDR3 spans 14 amino acids. V was clipped by 10 bases and J by 5 bases; unmatched bases: 13.

This chain connects TRBV27 to TRBJ2-3; D might be TRBD2 (6 bases). Trimming removed 6 bases at V and 4 bases at J, with 8 bases between. The CDR3 length is 12 residues. The germline V gene encodes CDR1 MNHEY and CDR2 SMNVEV (reference sequence). The CDR3 DNA sequence: TGTGCCAGCAGACGGGAGTCAGATACGCAGTATTTT. This sequence encodes CASRRESDTQYF.

Here the CDR3 DNA reads TGTGCCAGCAGCCTTAGCGGGGAGTCCTACAATGAGCAGTTCTTC. It encodes CASSLSGESYNEQFF. The V call is TRBV13, the J call TRBJ2-1; 8 positions match TRBD2. The CDR3 spans 15 residues. Per germline, CDR1 PRHDT and CDR2 FYEKMQ (reference sequence). Germline trimming cut 5 bases from V and 1 base from J; bases unmatched to any gene: 4.

The V gene is TRBV6-1, the J gene TRBJ2-7; 14 nucleotides align to TRBD2. The CDR3 is 17 amino acids. Trimming cost V 2 bases and J 6 bases; bases outside gene matches: 9. In germline, CDR1 is MNHNS, CDR2 SASEGT. The CDR3 protein is CASSERLAGGSRLEQYF. The DNA of the CDR3 is TGTGCCAGCAGTGAAAGACTAGCGGGAGGGTCTCGTCTCGAGCAGTACTTC.

The gene calls are TRBV28 and TRBJ2-7; D ambiguous. The length of the CDR3 is 12 residues. Germline V gene data show CDR1 as MDHEN and CDR2 as SYDVKM. Trimming took 10 bases from V and 1 from J, leaving 11 bases between them. CDR3 protein: CAITDGSYEQYF. In nucleotides, the CDR3 is TGTGCCATCACGGACGGATCCTACGAGCAGTACTTC. The whole variable domain, filled in from reference TRBV28 and TRBJ2-7, reads DVKVTQSSRYLVKRTGEKVFLECVQDMDHENMFWYRQDPGLGLRLIYFSYDVKMKEKGDIPEGYSVSREKKERFSLILESASTNQTSMYLCAITDGSYEQYFGPGTRLTVT.

The chain combines TRBV5-1 with TRBJ2-5, with D possibly being TRBD2 (5 bases). The J call may be wrong; the DNA end is better matched by TRBJ2-7. Per germline, CDR1 SGHRS and CDR2 YFSETQ. The CDR3 sequence is 17 residues long. The CDR3 is CASSLALVVGVSYEQYF. In DNA, the CDR3 is TGCGCCAGCAGCTTGGCTCTAGTGGTCGGGGTCTCCTACGAGCAGTACTTC.

V and J are TRBV14 and TRBJ2-2; D possibly corresponds to TRBD2 (7 bases). Trimming removed 1 base from V and 5 bases from J, with 26 bases in between. The CDR3 sequence is 20 residues long. Germline assignment: CDR1 SGHDN and CDR2 FVKESK. Written as DNA, the CDR3 is TGTGCCAGCAGCCAAGTGGGGGGGCCAGCCCGACAAGAGAATACCGGGGAGCTGTTTTTT. Amino acid sequence: CASSQVGGPARQENTGELFF.

This chain connects TRBV4-1 to TRBJ2-5; D perhaps matches TRBD2 (6 bases). The germline V gene has CDR1 MGHRA and CDR2 YSYEKL. V was pared by 4 bases and J by 5 bases, with 26 bases between. The CDR3 runs to 18 residues. The CDR3 DNA reads TGCGCCAGCAGCCCCCTGACTAGGGGCGGAGGGGTCCGGGAGACCCAGTACTTC. Translated: CASSPLTRGGGVRETQYF.

The rearrangement links TRBV11-2 to TRBJ2-2; 10 bases are shared with TRBD2. The CDR3 consists of 17 residues. J lost 0 bases, V lost 3 bases, and 4 bases had no gene match. Germline V gene lookup returns CDR1 SGHAT and CDR2 FQNNGV. The CDR3 sequence: CASSFSLAGTNTGELFF. CDR3 nucleotides: TGTGCCAGCAGCTTCTCACTAGCGGGGACGAACACCGGGGAGCTGTTTTTT.

The CDR3 region has the DNA TGTGCCAGCAGCCCTCGGCCCTACGAGCAGTACTTC. Its protein is CASSPRPYEQYF. J is TRBJ2-7 and V is TRBV11-2; no reliable D call. Trimming left V 5 bases short and J 2 bases short, with 7 bases between. CDR1 and CDR2 (germline): SGHAT, FQNNGV. There are 12 residues in the CDR3.